These 22 T cell receptor beta chains were all obtained from the same sample, sequenced in a study of identical twins. TCRdb re-called the 5' RACE reads through MiXCR, storing one row per CDR3 protein. The sample has some 1,600,000 distinct CDR3 sequences, more than 30% seen once; the top ten hold about 0.25%. Material for sequencing was cord blood. Every receptor here comes from a newborn girl in good health.

This clonotype was seen just once. Being one base from a much bigger clone, this may be a read error. The gene calls are TRBV11-1 and TRBJ2-4, with 9 bases fitting TRBD1. There are 16 residues in the CDR3. CDR1 is SGHAT and CDR2 is FQDESV in the germline V gene (reference sequence). The chain's CDR3 is CASSPLAGQGGNIRYF. The CDR3 region has the DNA TGTGCCAGCAGCCCGCTCGCGGGACAGGGCGGAAACATTCGGTACTTC.

The rearrangement uses TRBV3-1 and TRBJ2-7; 7 nucleotides match TRBD2. This CDR3 contains 15 residues. The germline V gene encodes CDR1 LGHDT and CDR2 YNNKEL (reference sequence). J lost 0 bases, V lost 2 bases, and 4 bases had no gene match. CDR3 residues: CASSQPAGPSYEQYF. CDR3 nucleotides: TGTGCCAGCAGCCAACCAGCGGGGCCCTCCTACGAGCAGTACTTC.

This clonotype was counted only a few times. The rearrangement joins TRBV6-5 to TRBJ1-5; 7 positions match TRBD1. The ends lost 3 bases at V and 5 bases at J; junction bases unmatched: 7. Looked up from germline, CDR1 is MNHEY and CDR2 is SVGAGI. CDR3 size: 15 residues. DNA of the CDR3: TGTGCCAGCAGTTATCCTGACAGGGATTATCAGCCCCAGCATTTT. Protein product: CASSYPDRDYQPQHF.

The genes are TRBV7-2 and TRBJ2-3; 7 bases agree with TRBD1. Germline values: CDR1 SGHTA, CDR2 FQGNSA. This CDR3 is 20 amino acids long. Trimming at V came to 0 bases and at J to 2 bases, leaving 17 bases not matched to a gene. The CDR3 DNA follows: TGTGCCAGCAGCTTAGCTGGGGGCGTAGCAGGGGGAATCTACACAGATACGCAGTATTTT. Encoded protein: CASSLAGGVAGGIYTDTQYF.

The rearrangement uses TRBV24-1 and TRBJ2-5; 8 nucleotides agree with TRBD2. The CDR3 is made up of 16 amino acids. Germline CDR1 is KGHDR and CDR2 is SFDVKD. Trimming took 3 bases from V and 11 from J; bases not matched to a gene: 16. The CDR3 sequence: CATSDLRLARDNEQYF. The DNA of the CDR3 is TGTGCCACCAGTGATCTACGACTAGCGAGAGACAATGAGCAGTACTTC.

This clonotype was detected a few times. This sequence joins TRBV2 and TRBJ1-2, with a tentative D call TRBD1 (5 bases). The V gene's germline CDR1 is SNHLY and CDR2 FYNNEI. V gave up 5 bases and J gave up 13 bases, with 17 bases separating them. The CDR3 totals 12 residues. The CDR3 sequence is CASSWPGPGCTF. CDR3 sequence (DNA): TGTGCCAGCAGTTGGCCGGGACCGGGATGCACCTTC.

This clonotype was observed a handful of times. The chain combines TRBV5-1 with TRBJ1-1; tentatively, D is TRBD1 (5 bases). The CDR3 is 15 residues long. Germline V lookup: CDR1 SGHRS, CDR2 YFSETQ. The germline V and J ends were trimmed by 4 bases and 5 bases, with 18 bases remaining between them. CDR3 sequence (DNA): TGCGCCAGCAGCCCCGGGGCCCTCAAGGGGACTGAAGCTTTCTTT. Residues: CASSPGALKGTEAFF.

This clonotype was counted at least ten times. The CDR3 sequence is CASGTSSYNEQFF. CDR3 sequence (DNA): TGTGCCAGCGGGACGAGCTCCTACAATGAGCAGTTCTTC. The chain joins TRBV4-2 to TRBJ2-1; D is possibly TRBD1 or TRBD2 (5 bases each). Germline V gene lookup returns CDR1 LGHNA and CDR2 YNFKEQ. The CDR3 is made up of 13 amino acids. Trimming stripped 8 bases from V and 0 bases from J, with 8 bases between.

This clonotype has just a few counts. The chain combines TRBV9 with TRBJ2-3; D perhaps matches TRBD2 (6 bases). This CDR3 is 12 amino acids long. Trimming stripped 4 bases from V and 10 bases from J, with 13 bases between. Germline assignment: CDR1 SGDLS and CDR2 YYNGEE. The DNA for the CDR3 is TGTGCCAGCAGCTCAGGTCGACTAGCGCAGTATTTT. This sequence encodes CASSSGRLAQYF.

This clonotype came up a few times. This sequence joins TRBV3-1 and TRBJ2-1; 11 bases match TRBD2. The germline V gene encodes CDR1 LGHDT and CDR2 YNNKEL (reference sequence). After removal of 4 bases from V and 5 bases from J, the junction contained 7 bases not matched to a gene. This CDR3 has 16 residues. CDR3 nucleotides: TGTGCCAGCAGCCCACCACTAGCGGGAGTGAACAATGAGCAGTTCTTC. This gives the protein CASSPPLAGVNNEQFF.

The V gene is TRBV7-2, the J gene TRBJ1-1; D ambiguous. This CDR3 spans 15 amino acids. V was trimmed by 5 bases and J by 6 bases, leaving 19 bases between them. Germline V lookup: CDR1 SGHTA, CDR2 FQGNSA. CDR3 nucleotide sequence: TGTGCCAGCAGCGATGTGGCCCCGTGGCTCTCTGAAGCTTTCTTT. It yields the protein CASSDVAPWLSEAFF. The variable domain in full, with the rest retrieved from reference TRBV7-2 and TRBJ1-1, is GAGVSQSPSNKVTEKGKDVELRCDPISGHTALYWYRQSLGQGLEFLIYFQGNSAPDKSGLPSDRFSAERTGGSVSTLTIQRTQQEDSAVYLCASSDVAPWLSEAFFGQGTRLTVV.

This clonotype has only a few counts. The chain uses TRBV24-1 and TRBJ2-3, with TRBD2 identical over 11 bases. Germline V lookup: CDR1 KGHDR, CDR2 SFDVKD. V lost 9 bases, J lost 5 bases, and 3 bases stayed unmatched. There are 13 residues in the CDR3. The CDR3 spells CATALAGGDTQYF. The CDR3 bases are TGTGCCACCGCCCTAGCGGGAGGAGATACGCAGTATTTT.

The gene calls are TRBV20-1 and TRBJ2-6; TRBD1 is a possible D gene (6 bases). The CDR3 length is 16 residues. Trimming removed 5 bases from V and 3 bases from J, with 17 bases in between. CDR1 DFQATT and CDR2 SNEGSKA come from the germline V gene (reference sequence). CDR3: CSAWGHFSFGANVLTF. The CDR3 DNA reads as TGCAGTGCTTGGGGACACTTCAGCTTTGGGGCCAACGTCCTGACTTTC.

Only a few counts were recorded for this clonotype. The chain joins TRBV7-9 to TRBJ2-4, with 7 positions matching TRBD2. CDR3 length equals 14 residues. Germline trimming cut 2 bases from V and 5 bases from J; bases unmatched to any gene: 3. Germline CDR1 is SEHNR and CDR2 is FQNEAQ (reference sequence). The CDR3 reads CASSLSLAENIQYF. The CDR3 DNA follows: TGTGCCAGCAGCTTAAGTCTAGCGGAAAACATTCAGTACTTC.

This clonotype appeared a few times. This chain links TRBV6-5 with TRBJ2-1; 12 bases fit TRBD2. Germline CDR1 reads MNHEY; CDR2 reads SVGAGI. This CDR3 has 15 amino acids. V shed 0 bases, J shed 12 bases, and the junction held 6 bases outside the gene matches. The CDR3 spells CASSYSTSGRKGQFF. The CDR3 DNA sequence: TGTGCCAGCAGTTACTCGACTAGCGGGAGAAAAGGGCAGTTCTTC.

V gene TRBV4-1 combines with J gene TRBJ1-5; D remains ambiguous. The CDR3 loop spans 16 amino acids. Deletions cut 4 bases from V and 1 base from J, with 14 bases between. Per the germline V gene, CDR1 is MGHRA and CDR2 is YSYEKL. The CDR3 DNA reads as TGCGCCAGCAGCCTACGAGTGAAGTTGAGCAATCAGCCCCAGCATTTT. Its protein product is CASSLRVKLSNQPQHF.

The V gene is TRBV7-2, the J gene TRBJ1-5; D remains ambiguous. The CDR3 is 13 amino acids. Per the germline V gene, CDR1 is SGHTA and CDR2 is FQGNSA. V lost 0 bases and J 7 bases, leaving 7 bases between the germline ends. The CDR3, as DNA: TGTGCCAGCAGCTTAGCCGTTTACCAGCCCCAGCATTTT. Encoded protein: CASSLAVYQPQHF.

This chain connects TRBV28 to TRBJ1-1; D not certain. The CDR3 is 15 amino acids. In germline, CDR1 is MDHEN, CDR2 SYDVKM. The V end lost 3 bases, the J end lost 1 base, and 12 bases lay between the germline ends. CDR3 DNA: TGTGCCAGCAGTTTTATAGGCAGCCGGAACACTGAAGCTTTCTTT. This gives the protein CASSFIGSRNTEAFF.

The rearrangement uses TRBV20-1 and TRBJ2-7, with a tentative D call TRBD2 (6 bases). TRBJ2-5 matches the DNA end more closely, so the J call is doubtful. Germline CDR1 reads DFQATT; CDR2 reads SNEGSKA (reference sequence). This CDR3 has 12 amino acids. CDR3 in DNA: TGCAGTGCTAGAGATCGGGAGGAGACCCAGTACTTC. Its translation: CSARDREETQYF.

This clonotype was picked up a small number of times. V is TRBV5-1 and J is TRBJ2-2; the D is unclear. The CDR3 sequence is 14 residues long. Trimming removed 5 bases from V and 0 bases from J, with 8 bases in between. The V gene's germline CDR1 is SGHRS and CDR2 YFSETQ. CDR3 nucleotides: TGCGCCAGCAGGAAGGATTCGAACACCGGGGAGCTGTTTTTT. It codes for CASRKDSNTGELFF.

This rearrangement joins TRBV27 to TRBJ2-3; D remains ambiguous. This CDR3 has 13 amino acids. Trimming stripped 3 bases from V and 6 bases from J, with 10 bases between. Germline V gives CDR1 MNHEY, CDR2 SMNVEV (reference sequence). The CDR3 coding sequence is TGTGCCAGCAGTTTGCAACAGATGGATACGCAGTATTTT. Its protein is CASSLQQMDTQYF.

J is TRBJ1-4 and V is TRBV5-1; D is possibly TRBD1 (5 bases). The CDR3 sequence is 15 residues long. With 6 bases removed from V and 4 bases from J, the gap between germline ends came to 16 bases. CDR1 SGHRS and CDR2 YFSETQ come from the germline V gene. CDR3 in DNA: TGCGCCAGCAAGCTCGGGACGGACTTTAATGAAAAACTGTTTTTT. Protein sequence: CASKLGTDFNEKLFF.